This T cell receptor (beta chain) was obtained from a study of persistence of HIV-infected CD4 T cells. Sequencing used immunoSEQ version 4 in survey mode. Assay used: immunoSEQ multiplex PCR; TCRdb lists only in-frame clones, some missing. The sample has tens of thousands of clones, 70% seen once. Cells were stimulated with overlapping HIV-1 Gag 15-mer peptides. Responding CD4+ T cells were sorted by upregulation of both CD40 ligand and CD69. V dropped 6 bases and J dropped 5; count of bases not matched to a gene: 8. CDR3 length: 13 residues. The germline gives CDR1 SQVTM, CDR2 ANQGSEA. This clone is large by share. Its antigen is unknown.

The source is an adult man with HIV who was CMV-seropositive. The rearrangement joins TRBV29-1 to TRBJ1-1, with 8 bases identical to TRBD1. The material sequenced was CD4+ T cells sorted from PBMCs after roughly 19-hour stimulation, taken from a patient who received antiretroviral therapy. CDR3: CSVGDRRGTEAFF. In nucleotides, the CDR3 is TGCAGCGTCGGGGACAGGAGAGGGACTGAAGCTTTCTTT.